Presented here are 27 T cell receptor beta chains from one specimen sequenced in a study of T-cell memory formation after mild COVID-19. TCRdb passed the 5' RACE reads through MiXCR, listing each CDR3 protein once. The data contain around 410,000 distinct CDR3 sequences, about 22% of them singletons. Sequencing used PBMCs or a T cell subset sorted from them (not recorded which). The receptor set was obtained from an adult woman who had mild COVID-19 (a few samples of this study predate the infection). Cell type and time point are not known.

The V call is TRBV5-6, the J call TRBJ2-3; 10 nucleotides agree with TRBD2. This CDR3 region has 18 residues. CDR1 SGHDT and CDR2 YYEEEE come from the germline V gene. V shed 0 bases, J shed 5 bases, and the junction held 12 bases outside the gene matches. The CDR3 is CASSLGRAASGRRDTQYF. CDR3 nucleotide sequence: TGTGCCAGCAGCTTGGGGCGTGCGGCTAGCGGGAGACGAGATACGCAGTATTTT.

The V gene is TRBV4-1, the J gene TRBJ2-3; 9 nucleotides align to TRBD2. Per germline, CDR1 MGHRA and CDR2 YSYEKL. Trimming cost V 0 bases and J 3 bases; bases outside gene matches: 7. The CDR3 is 17 residues long. This CDR3 reads CASSQDRGTSNTDTQYF. In DNA, the CDR3 is TGCGCCAGCAGCCAAGACCGCGGGACTAGCAATACAGATACGCAGTATTTT.

J is TRBJ2-3 and V is TRBV5-1, with D perhaps being TRBD1 or TRBD2 (5 bases each). The germline CDR1 and CDR2 sequences are SGHRS and YFSETQ. V lost 7 bases, J lost 4 bases, and 19 bases lay in between. The CDR3 totals 15 residues. The CDR3 DNA is TGCGCCAGCCGACGGGGCAGGGATAGCCCAGATACGCAGTATTTT. Amino acid sequence: CASRRGRDSPDTQYF. The whole variable domain, filled in from reference TRBV5-1 and TRBJ2-3, reads KAGVTQTPRYLIKTRGQQVTLSCSPISGHRSVSWYQQTPGQGLQFLFEYFSETQRNKGNFPGRFSGRQFSNSRSEMNVSTLELGDSALYLCASRRGRDSPDTQYFGPGTRLTVL.

The rearrangement uses TRBV20-1 and TRBJ2-1, with 8 bases lining up with TRBD2. CDR3 length: 17 amino acids. In germline, CDR1 is DFQATT, CDR2 SNEGSKA (reference sequence). The junction had 8 bases not matched to a gene; V was cut back by 1 base and J by 0 bases. The CDR3 region is CSARVTAGVSSYNEQFF. CDR3 DNA sequence: TGCAGTGCTAGAGTGACAGCGGGGGTTAGCTCCTACAATGAGCAGTTCTTC.

V is TRBV12-3 or TRBV12-4 and J is TRBJ2-7; possibly TRBD2 for D (5 bases). This CDR3 has 14 amino acids. V lost 4 bases, J lost 2 bases, and 12 bases lay in between. CDR3 region: CASSSPGETYEQYF. CDR3 nucleotide sequence: TGTGCCAGCAGTTCGCCCGGGGAAACCTACGAGCAGTACTTC.

The rearrangement links TRBV4-3 to TRBJ2-6; possible D gene TRBD1, 6 bases. There are 16 residues in the CDR3. Germline lookup yields CDR1 LGHNA and CDR2 YSLEER. V was pared by 4 bases and J by 0 bases, with 10 bases between. The CDR3 loop reads CASSPATGSGANVLTF. DNA for the CDR3: TGCGCCAGCAGCCCGGCGACAGGCTCTGGGGCCAACGTCCTGACTTTC.

The CDR3 DNA reads as TGTGCCAGCAGTTCCCCTTTAATAGCCCAGATTATTGATACGCAGTATTTT. This sequence encodes CASSSPLIAQIIDTQYF. The chain couples TRBV28 to TRBJ2-3; D remains unclear. Germline V gene data show CDR1 as MDHEN and CDR2 as SYDVKM. Trimming left V 4 bases short and J 6 bases short, with 23 bases between. The CDR3 extends over 17 amino acids.

The CDR3 loop is CAISTSPGLAGDADTQYF. Here the CDR3 DNA reads TGTGCCATCAGTACTTCGCCAGGACTAGCGGGAGATGCAGATACGCAGTATTTT. The chain uses TRBV10-3 and TRBJ2-3; the match to TRBD2 covers 13 bases. Trimming cost V 5 bases and J 4 bases; bases outside gene matches: 12. Germline assignment: CDR1 ENHRY and CDR2 SYGVKD. CDR3 length equals 18 residues.

There are a few counts of this clonotype. CDR3 nucleotides: TGTGCCAGCAGCTTGGGGCAGGGCCAGCCCTACGAGCAGTACTTC. Residues: CASSLGQGQPYEQYF. The chain employs TRBV5-5 and TRBJ2-7; tentative D call: TRBD1 (5 bases). CDR3 length: 15 residues. Trimming cost V 0 bases and J 2 bases, with 12 bases left between them. CDR1 is SGHKS and CDR2 is YYEKEE in the germline V gene (reference sequence).

This clonotype was seen more than once but under ten times. The chain recombines TRBV5-8 with TRBJ1-1; tentative D call: TRBD1 (5 bases). The length of the CDR3 is 15 residues. The germline gives CDR1 SGHTS, CDR2 YDEGEE. The V gene lost 4 bases and the J gene lost 1 base, with 14 bases spanning the gap. The CDR3 sequence: CASSDRQGPNTEAFF. The DNA for the CDR3 is TGTGCCAGCAGCGATCGCCAGGGCCCGAACACTGAAGCTTTCTTT. The full variable domain, with the rest looked up from reference TRBV5-8 and TRBJ1-1, is EAGVTQSPTHLIKTRGQQATLRCSPISGHTSVYWYQQALGLGLQFLLWYDEGEERNRGNFPPRFSGRQFPNYSSELNVNALELEDSALYLCASSDRQGPNTEAFFGQGTRLTVV.

In its sample, this clonotype was seen a few times. The chain has TRBV10-3 and TRBJ1-5, with D hard to call. The length of the CDR3 is 14 residues. V lost 9 bases and J 2 bases, leaving 14 bases between the germline ends. Germline CDR1 and CDR2: ENHRY and SYGVKD. The CDR3 protein is CAITQTPGNQPQHF. The CDR3 coding sequence is TGTGCCATTACTCAGACACCCGGCAATCAGCCCCAGCATTTT.

V is TRBV7-9 and J is TRBJ1-1, with 11 bases identical to TRBD1. V dropped 4 bases and J dropped 5; count of bases not matched to a gene: 6. Germline assignment: CDR1 SEHNR and CDR2 FQNEAQ (reference sequence). The CDR3 totals 15 residues. This chain's CDR3 is CASSSWRDRGTEAFF. In nucleotides, the CDR3 is TGTGCCAGCAGCTCGTGGCGGGACAGGGGGACTGAAGCTTTCTTT.

To note about this clonotype: An end of the junction differs from the germline gene, which may be a read error. The chain recombines TRBV2 with TRBJ1-1; D remains unclear. Germline CDR1 and CDR2: SNHLY and FYNNEI. The CDR3 sequence is 12 residues long. The CDR3 DNA sequence: TGTGCCAGCTCGGTCTTGTTCACTGAAGTTTTCTTT. Protein: CASSVLFTEVFF.

The rearrangement joins TRBV6-7 to TRBJ2-2, with 7 bases fitting TRBD2. TRBV6-7 is an ORF, and what it does is uncertain. Losses at the gene ends were 4 bases for V and 1 base for J; bases not matched to a gene: 6. The CDR3 loop spans 16 amino acids. The CDR3 nucleotides read TGTGCCAGCAGTTTCCCTCCGGGAGGGAACACCGGGGAGCTGTTTTTT. Translation gives CASSFPPGGNTGELFF.

This clonotype has ten or more counts. The rearrangement uses TRBV4-3 and TRBJ2-2, with 8 bases identical to TRBD2. Germline CDR1 is LGHNA and CDR2 is YSLEER. Losses at the gene ends were 5 bases for V and 0 bases for J; bases not matched to a gene: 11. This CDR3 has 18 amino acids. CDR3 DNA sequence: TGCGCCAGCAGCAAAGGAACCGGGAGGGCCGCGAACACCGGGGAGCTGTTTTTT. It codes for CASSKGTGRAANTGELFF.

This clonotype has only a few counts. The chain is built from TRBV10-3 and TRBJ2-3; 7 nucleotides align to TRBD1. V shed 3 bases and J 2 bases; nucleotides not matched to a gene: 5. This CDR3 region has 15 residues. Germline values: CDR1 ENHRY, CDR2 SYGVKD. CDR3 amino acids: CAISDPGTATDTQYF. The CDR3, as DNA: TGTGCCATCAGTGACCCCGGGACAGCCACAGATACGCAGTATTTT.

The rearrangement links TRBV12-3 or TRBV12-4 to TRBJ2-1; TRBD1 matches 8 bases. This CDR3 contains 15 residues. The ends lost 7 bases at V and 2 bases at J; junction bases unmatched: 7. The CDR3 loop is CASTMGTGAYNEQFF. CDR3 DNA: TGTGCCAGCACTATGGGGACAGGCGCCTACAATGAGCAGTTCTTC.

The V call is TRBV4-2, the J call TRBJ2-7; D is possibly TRBD1 (6 bases). Germline values: CDR1 LGHNA, CDR2 YNFKEQ. The CDR3 is made up of 18 amino acids. The germline V and J ends were trimmed by 1 base and 2 bases, with 21 bases remaining between them. The CDR3 nucleotides are TGTGCCAGCAGCCAAGCGGTAGGCTACAGGGAGTCCACCTACGAGCAGTACTTC. Amino acid sequence: CASSQAVGYRESTYEQYF.

The J gene is TRBJ2-5, the V gene TRBV6-5; D might be TRBD1 or TRBD2, each matching 5 bases. CDR1 and CDR2 from the germline V gene are MNHEY and SVGAGI. V was trimmed by 2 bases and J by 1 base, leaving 11 bases between them. CDR3 length equals 15 residues. CDR3 bases: TGTGCCAGCAGTTACCAGGGACGGAGCCAAGAGACCCAGTACTTC. It is translated as CASSYQGRSQETQYF.

A few counts support this clonotype. J is TRBJ2-5 and V is TRBV27, with D perhaps TRBD1 (6 bases). V was shortened by 9 bases and J by 4 bases, with 18 bases between the two germline ends. The CDR3 is 14 amino acids. Germline V gene lookup returns CDR1 MNHEY and CDR2 SMNVEV (reference sequence). DNA of the CDR3: TGTGCCAGTGGACAGACAATCTCCGGAGAGACCCAGTACTTC. Translation gives CASGQTISGETQYF.

The table lists this clonotype with a few counts. The chain links TRBV29-1 to TRBJ2-2, with no clear D. The germline V gene has CDR1 SQVTM and CDR2 ANQGSEA. CDR3 length equals 13 residues. Trimming stripped 4 bases from V and 2 bases from J, with 8 bases between. The CDR3 here is CSVGGSNTGELFF. For the CDR3, the DNA is TGCAGCGTTGGCGGCTCCAACACCGGGGAGCTGTTTTTT.

Only a few counts were recorded for this clonotype. The chain carries TRBV7-3 and TRBJ2-2; D possibly corresponds to TRBD2 (5 bases). From germline, CDR1 is SGHTA and CDR2 FQGTGA. Trimming took off 0 bases at V and 0 bases at J, with 8 bases between the two ends. This CDR3 region has 16 residues. In nucleotides, the CDR3 is TGTGCCAGCAGCTTAACGGGGAGAGCGAACACCGGGGAGCTGTTTTTT. It is translated as CASSLTGRANTGELFF.

The chain links TRBV11-2 to TRBJ1-2; no reliable D call. V lost 3 bases, J lost 4 bases, and 6 bases lay in between. The CDR3 contains 12 residues. Per the germline V gene, CDR1 is SGHAT and CDR2 is FQNNGV. The CDR3 DNA is TGTGCCAGCAGCTTTGACGCCTATGGCTACACCTTC. Amino acids: CASSFDAYGYTF.

Comment on this clonotype: At one end the junction does not follow the germline gene, possibly because of a read error. V usage is TRBV27 and J usage is TRBJ2-2; a possible D gene is TRBD1 (5 bases). The CDR3 has 13 residues. From germline, CDR1 is MNHEY and CDR2 SMNVEV (reference sequence). CDR3 DNA: TGTGCCTGCAGTTTCAGGGAAACCGGGGAGCTGTTTTTT. As protein: CACSFRETGELFF.

The sample holds a few counts of this clonotype. The V gene is TRBV6-6, the J gene TRBJ2-7; weak D call: TRBD2 (6 bases). The CDR3 loop spans 13 amino acids. Germline CDR1 is MNHNY and CDR2 is SVGAGI (reference sequence). Trimming cost V 10 bases and J 3 bases, with 16 bases left between them. CDR3 region: CATQGPGVYEQYF. The CDR3 DNA sequence: TGTGCCACGCAAGGCCCGGGGGTCTACGAGCAGTACTTC.

A few counts support this clonotype. The chain carries TRBV24-1 and TRBJ1-2, with D maybe TRBD1 (5 bases). Germline CDR1 is KGHDR and CDR2 is SFDVKD. The CDR3 runs 13 residues. Trimming stripped 4 bases from V and 11 bases from J, with 16 bases between. The CDR3 DNA reads TGTGCCACCAGTGACCGATACAGGAACCAATACACCTTC. It is translated as CATSDRYRNQYTF.

This clonotype was seen only a few times. The chain joins TRBV7-8 to TRBJ1-3; D possibly corresponds to TRBD1 (6 bases). V lost 0 bases, J lost 1 base, and 7 bases lay in between. The CDR3 sequence is 15 residues long. Germline loops: CDR1 SGHVS, CDR2 FQNEAQ. The CDR3 region has the DNA TGTGCCAGCAGCTTAGCAACAGGGTCTGGAAACACCATATATTTT. Amino acids: CASSLATGSGNTIYF. The full variable domain, with the rest looked up from reference TRBV7-8 and TRBJ1-3, is GAGVSQSPRYKVAKRGQDVALRCDPISGHVSLFWYQQALGQGPEFLTYFQNEAQLDKSGLPSDRFFAERPEGSVSTLKIQRTQQEDSAVYLCASSLATGSGNTIYFGEGSWLTVV.